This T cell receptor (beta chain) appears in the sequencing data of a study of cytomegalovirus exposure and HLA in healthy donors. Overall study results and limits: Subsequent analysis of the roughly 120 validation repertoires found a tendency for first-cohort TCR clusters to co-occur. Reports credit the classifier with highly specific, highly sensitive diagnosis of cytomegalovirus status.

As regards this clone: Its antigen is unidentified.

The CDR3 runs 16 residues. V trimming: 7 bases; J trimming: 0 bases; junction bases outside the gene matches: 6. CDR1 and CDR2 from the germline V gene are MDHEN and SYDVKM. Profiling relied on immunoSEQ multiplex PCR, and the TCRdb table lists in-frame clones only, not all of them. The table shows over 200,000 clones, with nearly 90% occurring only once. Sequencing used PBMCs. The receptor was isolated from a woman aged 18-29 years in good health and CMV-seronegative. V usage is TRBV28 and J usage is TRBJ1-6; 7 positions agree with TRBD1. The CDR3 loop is CASTWTGLSYNSPLHF. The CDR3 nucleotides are TGTGCCAGCACCTGGACAGGACTCTCCTATAATTCACCCCTCCACTTT.